Here is one T cell receptor beta chain with its context. What it recognizes is unknown. Generated by immunoSEQ multiplex PCR, the TCRdb table keeps only in-frame clones and is missing some. The data hold 130,000 to 150,000 clones, with about 86% observed a single time. The data were taken from a study of T cell responses to AZD1222 COVID-19 vaccine. Notes on the study in general: Following two doses of AZD1222, Spike-specific TCR breadth and depth rose.

There are 12 residues in the CDR3. Germline CDR1 is SGHAT and CDR2 is FQNNGV. With 5 bases removed from V and 7 bases from J, the gap between germline ends came to 9 bases. The receptor was derived from an adult who received the AZD1222 COVID-19 vaccine. This chain joins TRBV11-2 and TRBJ1-3; a weak D match, TRBD1 (6 bases). The sequencing here drew on peripheral blood, taken 28 days after the second AZD1222 dose. CDR3 coding DNA: TGTGCCAGCAGCGGAGGGGGGAACACCATATATTTT. Translating gives CASSGGGNTIYF.